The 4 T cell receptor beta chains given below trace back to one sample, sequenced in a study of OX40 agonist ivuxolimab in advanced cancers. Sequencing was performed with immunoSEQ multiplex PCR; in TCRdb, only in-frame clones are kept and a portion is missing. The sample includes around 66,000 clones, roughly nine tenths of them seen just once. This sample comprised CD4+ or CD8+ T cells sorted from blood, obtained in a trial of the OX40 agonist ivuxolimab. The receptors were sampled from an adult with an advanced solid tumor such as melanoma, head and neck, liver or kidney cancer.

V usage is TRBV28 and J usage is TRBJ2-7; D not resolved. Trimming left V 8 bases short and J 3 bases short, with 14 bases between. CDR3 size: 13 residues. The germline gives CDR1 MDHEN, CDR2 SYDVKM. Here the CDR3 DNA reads TGTGCCAGCCTGGAGAGAGGAATCTACGAGCAGTACTTC. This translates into CASLERGIYEQYF.

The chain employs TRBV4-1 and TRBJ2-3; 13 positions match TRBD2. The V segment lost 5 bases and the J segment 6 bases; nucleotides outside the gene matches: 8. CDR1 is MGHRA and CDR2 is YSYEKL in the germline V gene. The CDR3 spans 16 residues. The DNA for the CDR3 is TGCGCCAGCAGCATCCGGACTAGCGGGGGTGGGGATACGCAGTATTTT. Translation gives CASSIRTSGGGDTQYF.

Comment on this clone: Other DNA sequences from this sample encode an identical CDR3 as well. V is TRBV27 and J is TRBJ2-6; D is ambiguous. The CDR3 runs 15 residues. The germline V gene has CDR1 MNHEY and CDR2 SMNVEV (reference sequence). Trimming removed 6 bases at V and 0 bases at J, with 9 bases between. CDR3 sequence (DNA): TGTGCCAGCAGGCCGACGGTCTCTGGGGCCAACGTCCTGACTTTC. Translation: CASRPTVSGANVLTF. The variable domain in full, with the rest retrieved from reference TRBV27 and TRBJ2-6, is EAQVTQNPRYLITVTGKKLTVTCSQNMNHEYMSWYRQDPGLGLRQIYYSMNVEVTDKGDVPEGYKVSRKEKRNFPLILESPSPNQTSLYFCASRPTVSGANVLTFGAGSRLTVL.

This CDR3 is CASSLARASNSPLHF. DNA for the CDR3: TGTGCCAGCAGCTTAGCCCGGGCCTCAAATTCACCCCTCCACTTT. This rearrangement joins TRBV7-2 to TRBJ1-6; D is uncertain. CDR1 and CDR2 (germline): SGHTA, FQGNSA. V lost 0 bases to trimming and J lost 7 bases, with 10 bases between them. The CDR3 length is 15 residues. The full variable domain, with the rest looked up from reference TRBV7-2 and TRBJ1-6, is GAGVSQSPSNKVTEKGKDVELRCDPISGHTALYWYRQSLGQGLEFLIYFQGNSAPDKSGLPSDRFSAERTGGSVSTLTIQRTQQEDSAVYLCASSLARASNSPLHFGNGTRLTVT.